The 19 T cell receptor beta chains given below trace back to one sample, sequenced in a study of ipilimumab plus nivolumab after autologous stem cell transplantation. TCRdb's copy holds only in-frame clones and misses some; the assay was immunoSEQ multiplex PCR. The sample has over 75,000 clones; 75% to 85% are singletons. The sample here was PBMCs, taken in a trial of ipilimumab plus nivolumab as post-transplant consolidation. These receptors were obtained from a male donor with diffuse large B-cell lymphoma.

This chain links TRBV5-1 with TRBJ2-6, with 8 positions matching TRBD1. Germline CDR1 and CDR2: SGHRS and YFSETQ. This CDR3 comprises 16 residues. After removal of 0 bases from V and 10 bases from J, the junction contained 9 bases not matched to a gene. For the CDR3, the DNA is TGCGCCAGCAGCTTGGGCCAGGGGGCCCTCTTTAACGTCCTGACTTTC. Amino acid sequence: CASSLGQGALFNVLTF.

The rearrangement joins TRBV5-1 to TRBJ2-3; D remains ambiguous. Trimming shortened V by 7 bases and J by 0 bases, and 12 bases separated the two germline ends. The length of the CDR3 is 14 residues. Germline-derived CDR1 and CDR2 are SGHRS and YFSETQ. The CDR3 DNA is TGCGCCAGCTCGGTCGGCTTGAGCACAGATACGCAGTATTTT. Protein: CASSVGLSTDTQYF.

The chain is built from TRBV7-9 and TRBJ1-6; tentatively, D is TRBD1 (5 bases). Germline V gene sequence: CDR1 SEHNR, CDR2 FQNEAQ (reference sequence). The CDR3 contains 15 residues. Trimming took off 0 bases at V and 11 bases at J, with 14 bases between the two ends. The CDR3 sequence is CASSLAGVNRTPLHF. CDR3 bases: TGTGCCAGCAGCTTAGCGGGGGTAAACCGCACACCCCTCCACTTT.

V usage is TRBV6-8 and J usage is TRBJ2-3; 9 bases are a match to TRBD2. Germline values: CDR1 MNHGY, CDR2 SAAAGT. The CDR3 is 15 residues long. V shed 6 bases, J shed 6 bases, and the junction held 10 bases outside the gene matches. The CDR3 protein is CASRGPGLAGDTQYF. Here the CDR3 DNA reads TGTGCCAGCAGGGGTCCGGGACTAGCAGGGGATACGCAGTATTTT.

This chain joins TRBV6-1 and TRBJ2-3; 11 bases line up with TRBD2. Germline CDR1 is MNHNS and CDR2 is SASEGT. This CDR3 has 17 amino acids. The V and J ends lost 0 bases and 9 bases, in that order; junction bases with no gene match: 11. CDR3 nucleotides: TGTGCCAGCAGTGAAGCGCCCCTAGCGGGGGGACAAAGCACGCAGTATTTT. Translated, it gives CASSEAPLAGGQSTQYF.

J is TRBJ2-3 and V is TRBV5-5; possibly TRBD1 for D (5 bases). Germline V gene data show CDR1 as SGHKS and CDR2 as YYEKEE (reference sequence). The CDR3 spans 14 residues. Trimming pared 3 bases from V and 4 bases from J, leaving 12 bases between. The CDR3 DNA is TGTGCCAGCAGCTCCAGGGATGGGGCAGATACGCAGTATTTT. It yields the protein CASSSRDGADTQYF.

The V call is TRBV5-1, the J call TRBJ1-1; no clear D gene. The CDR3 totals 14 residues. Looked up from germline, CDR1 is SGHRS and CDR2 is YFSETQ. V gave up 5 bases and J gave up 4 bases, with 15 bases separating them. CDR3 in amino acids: CASSSGSWGTEAFF. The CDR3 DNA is TGCGCCAGCAGTTCCGGGTCGTGGGGCACTGAAGCTTTCTTT.

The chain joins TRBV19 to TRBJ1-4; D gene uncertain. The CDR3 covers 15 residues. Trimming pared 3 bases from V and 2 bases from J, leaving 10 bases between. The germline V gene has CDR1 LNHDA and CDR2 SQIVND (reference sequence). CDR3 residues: CASSIMRSTNEKLFF. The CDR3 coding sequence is TGTGCCAGTAGTATTATGAGGTCGACTAATGAAAAACTGTTTTTT.

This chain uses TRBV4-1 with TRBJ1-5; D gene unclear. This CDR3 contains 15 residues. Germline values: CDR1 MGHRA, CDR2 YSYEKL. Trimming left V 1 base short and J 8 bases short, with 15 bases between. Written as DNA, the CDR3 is TGCGCCAGCAGCCAAGGTGTCACAGTTCCGGAGCCCCAGCATTTT. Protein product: CASSQGVTVPEPQHF.

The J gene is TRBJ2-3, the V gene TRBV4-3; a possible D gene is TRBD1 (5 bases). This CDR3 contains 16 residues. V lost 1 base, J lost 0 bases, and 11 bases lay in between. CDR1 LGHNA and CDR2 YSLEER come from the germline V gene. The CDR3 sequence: CASSQGTPPSTDTQYF. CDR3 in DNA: TGCGCCAGCAGCCAAGGGACACCCCCTAGCACAGATACGCAGTATTTT.

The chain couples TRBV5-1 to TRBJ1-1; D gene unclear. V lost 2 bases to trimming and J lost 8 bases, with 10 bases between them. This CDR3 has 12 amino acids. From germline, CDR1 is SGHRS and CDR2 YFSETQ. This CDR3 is CASSFNSGEAFF. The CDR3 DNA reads TGCGCCAGCAGCTTTAACTCGGGAGAAGCTTTCTTT.

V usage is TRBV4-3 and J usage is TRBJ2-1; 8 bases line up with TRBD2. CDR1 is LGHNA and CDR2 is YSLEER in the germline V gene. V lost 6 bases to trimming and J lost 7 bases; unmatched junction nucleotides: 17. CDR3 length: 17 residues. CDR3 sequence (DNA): TGCGCCAGCAGTAATGTACCGGAGGAGCGGGGGACTAATGAGCAGTTCTTC. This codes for CASSNVPEERGTNEQFF.

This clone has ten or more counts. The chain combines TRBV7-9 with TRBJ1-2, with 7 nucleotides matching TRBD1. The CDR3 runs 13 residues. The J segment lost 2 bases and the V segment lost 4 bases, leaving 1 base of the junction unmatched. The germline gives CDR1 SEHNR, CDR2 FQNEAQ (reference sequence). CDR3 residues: CASSSGQNYGYTF. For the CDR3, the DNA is TGTGCCAGCAGCTCGGGACAGAACTATGGCTACACCTTC.

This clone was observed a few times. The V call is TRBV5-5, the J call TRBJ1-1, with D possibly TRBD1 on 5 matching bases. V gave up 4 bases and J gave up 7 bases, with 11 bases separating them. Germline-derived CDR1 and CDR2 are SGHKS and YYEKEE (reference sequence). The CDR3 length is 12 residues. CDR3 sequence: CASSRWGGEAFF. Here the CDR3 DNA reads TGTGCCAGCAGCCGCTGGGGGGGTGAAGCTTTCTTT.

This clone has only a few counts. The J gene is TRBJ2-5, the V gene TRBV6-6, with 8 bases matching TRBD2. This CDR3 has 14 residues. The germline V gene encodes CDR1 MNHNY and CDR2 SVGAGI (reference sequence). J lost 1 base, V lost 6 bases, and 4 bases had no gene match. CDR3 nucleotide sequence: TGTGCCAGCAGGGCCCTAGCGGGCCAAGAGACCCAGTACTTC. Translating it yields CASRALAGQETQYF.

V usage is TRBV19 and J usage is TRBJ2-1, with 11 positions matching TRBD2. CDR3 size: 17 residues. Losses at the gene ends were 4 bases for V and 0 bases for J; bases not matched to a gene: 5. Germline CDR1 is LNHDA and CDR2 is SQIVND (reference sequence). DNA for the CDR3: TGTGCCAGTAGTACATCTAGCGGGGGGAGCTCCTACAATGAGCAGTTCTTC. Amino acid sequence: CASSTSSGGSSYNEQFF.

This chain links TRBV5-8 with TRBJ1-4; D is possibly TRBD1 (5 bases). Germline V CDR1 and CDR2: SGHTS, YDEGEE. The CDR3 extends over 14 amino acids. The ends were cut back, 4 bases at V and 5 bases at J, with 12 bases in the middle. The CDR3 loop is CASSGGRLNEKLFF. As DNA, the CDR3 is TGTGCCAGCAGCGGGGGACGGCTGAATGAAAAACTGTTTTTT.

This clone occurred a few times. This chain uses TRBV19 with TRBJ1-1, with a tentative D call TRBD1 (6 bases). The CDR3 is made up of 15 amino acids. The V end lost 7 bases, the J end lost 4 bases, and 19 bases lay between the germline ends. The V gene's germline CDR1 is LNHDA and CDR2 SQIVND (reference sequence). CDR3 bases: TGTGCCAGTACCCTCCGCGGGGGGCTGGGCACTGAAGCTTTCTTT. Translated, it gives CASTLRGGLGTEAFF.

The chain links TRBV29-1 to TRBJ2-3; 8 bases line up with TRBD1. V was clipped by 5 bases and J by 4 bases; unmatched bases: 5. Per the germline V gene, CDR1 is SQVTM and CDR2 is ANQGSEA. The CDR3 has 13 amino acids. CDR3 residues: CSVYGQGADTQYF. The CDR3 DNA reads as TGCAGCGTTTACGGACAGGGAGCAGATACGCAGTATTTT.